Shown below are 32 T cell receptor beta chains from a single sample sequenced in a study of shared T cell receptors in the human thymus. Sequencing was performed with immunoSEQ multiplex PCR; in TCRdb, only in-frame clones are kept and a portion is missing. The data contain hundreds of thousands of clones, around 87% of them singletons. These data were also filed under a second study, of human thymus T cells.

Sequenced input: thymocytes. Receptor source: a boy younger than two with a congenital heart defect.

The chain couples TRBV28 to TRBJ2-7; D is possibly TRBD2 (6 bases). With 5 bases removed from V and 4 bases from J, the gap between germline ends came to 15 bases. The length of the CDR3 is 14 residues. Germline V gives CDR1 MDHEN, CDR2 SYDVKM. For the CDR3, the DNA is TGTGCCAGCAGTGGAGCTAGCGAGCGGTACGAGCAGTACTTC. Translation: CASSGASERYEQYF.

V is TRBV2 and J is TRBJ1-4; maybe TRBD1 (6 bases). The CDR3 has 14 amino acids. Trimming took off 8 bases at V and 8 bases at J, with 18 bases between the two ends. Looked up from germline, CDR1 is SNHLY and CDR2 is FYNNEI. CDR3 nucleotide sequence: TGTGCCAGCGAAACGGGAACAGGGATGGAAAAACTGTTTTTT. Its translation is CASETGTGMEKLFF.

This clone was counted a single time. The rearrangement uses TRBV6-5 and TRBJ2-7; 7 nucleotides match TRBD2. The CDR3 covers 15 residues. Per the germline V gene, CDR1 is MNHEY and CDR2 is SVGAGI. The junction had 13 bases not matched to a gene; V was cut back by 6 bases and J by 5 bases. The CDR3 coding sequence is TGTGCCAGCAGCCCTCGGGGGGTCGTTGAGAACGAGCAGTACTTC. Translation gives CASSPRGVVENEQYF.

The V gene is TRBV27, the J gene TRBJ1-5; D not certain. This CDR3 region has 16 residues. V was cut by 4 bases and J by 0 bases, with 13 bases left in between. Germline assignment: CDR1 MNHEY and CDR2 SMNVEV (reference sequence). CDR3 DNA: TGTGCCAGCAGTTCCAACAGAACTCTTAGCAATCAGCCCCAGCATTTT. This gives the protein CASSSNRTLSNQPQHF.

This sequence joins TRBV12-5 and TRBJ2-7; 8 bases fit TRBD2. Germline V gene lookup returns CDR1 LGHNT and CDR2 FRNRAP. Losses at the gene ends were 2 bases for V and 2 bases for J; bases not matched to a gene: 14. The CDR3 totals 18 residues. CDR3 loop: CASGLSSKETSVTYEQYF. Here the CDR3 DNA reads TGTGCTAGTGGTTTGTCTAGTAAAGAGACTAGCGTGACCTACGAGCAGTACTTC.

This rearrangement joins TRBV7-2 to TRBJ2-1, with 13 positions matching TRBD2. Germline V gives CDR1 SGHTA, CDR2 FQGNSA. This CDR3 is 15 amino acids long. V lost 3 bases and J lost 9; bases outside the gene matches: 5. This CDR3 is CASSFRLAGGGEQFF. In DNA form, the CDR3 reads TGTGCCAGCAGCTTCCGACTAGCGGGAGGAGGTGAGCAGTTCTTC.

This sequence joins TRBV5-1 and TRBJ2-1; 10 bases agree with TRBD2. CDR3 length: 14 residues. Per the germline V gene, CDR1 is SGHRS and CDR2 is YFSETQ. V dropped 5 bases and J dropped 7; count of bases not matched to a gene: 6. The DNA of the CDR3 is TGCGCCAGCAGATCTAGCGGGAGTGGTAATGAGCAGTTCTTC. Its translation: CASRSSGSGNEQFF.

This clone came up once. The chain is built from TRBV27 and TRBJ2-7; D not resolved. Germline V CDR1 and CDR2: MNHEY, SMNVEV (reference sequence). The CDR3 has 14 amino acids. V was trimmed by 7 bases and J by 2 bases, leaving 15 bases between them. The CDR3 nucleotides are TGTGCCAGCAAGCTTTCCACCAAAACCTACGAGCAGTACTTC. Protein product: CASKLSTKTYEQYF.

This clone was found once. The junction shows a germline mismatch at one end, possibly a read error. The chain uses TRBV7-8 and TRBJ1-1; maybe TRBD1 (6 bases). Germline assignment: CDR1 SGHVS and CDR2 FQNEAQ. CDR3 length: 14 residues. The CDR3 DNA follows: TGTGCCAGCAGCTTCCTCGAAGCCGGGACACTTCCCTCCTTT. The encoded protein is CASSFLEAGTLPSF.

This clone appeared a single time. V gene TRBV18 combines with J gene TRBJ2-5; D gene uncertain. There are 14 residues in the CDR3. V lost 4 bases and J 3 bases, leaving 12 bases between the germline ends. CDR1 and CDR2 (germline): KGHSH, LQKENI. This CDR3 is CASSLEGAEETQYF. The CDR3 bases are TGTGCCAGCTCACTAGAAGGAGCAGAAGAGACCCAGTACTTC.

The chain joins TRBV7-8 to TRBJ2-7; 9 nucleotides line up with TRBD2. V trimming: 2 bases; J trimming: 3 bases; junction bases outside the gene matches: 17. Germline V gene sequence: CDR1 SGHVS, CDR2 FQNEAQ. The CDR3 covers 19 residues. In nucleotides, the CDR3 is TGTGCCAGCAGCTTATTTCGGCCGGGACTAGCCCTTATACTCTACGAGCAGTACTTC. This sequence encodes CASSLFRPGLALILYEQYF. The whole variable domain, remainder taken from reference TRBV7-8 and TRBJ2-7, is GAGVSQSPRYKVAKRGQDVALRCDPISGHVSLFWYQQALGQGPEFLTYFQNEAQLDKSGLPSDRFFAERPEGSVSTLKIQRTQQEDSAVYLCASSLFRPGLALILYEQYFGPGTRLTVT.

The CDR3 protein is CASSSYRVFNYGYTF. The CDR3 region has the DNA TGTGCCAGCAGCTCATACAGGGTATTTAACTATGGCTACACCTTC. V and J are TRBV7-9 and TRBJ1-2; D perhaps matches TRBD1 (6 bases). Germline V lookup: CDR1 SEHNR, CDR2 FQNEAQ (reference sequence). This CDR3 is 15 amino acids long. V was clipped by 4 bases and J by 1 base, with 13 bases between them. Filled out from reference TRBV7-9 and TRBJ1-2, the complete variable domain reads DTGVSQNPRHKITKRGQNVTFRCDPISEHNRLYWYRQTLGQGPEFLTYFQNEAQLEKSRLLSDRFSAERPKGSFSTLEIQRTEQGDSAMYLCASSSYRVFNYGYTFGSGTRLTVV.

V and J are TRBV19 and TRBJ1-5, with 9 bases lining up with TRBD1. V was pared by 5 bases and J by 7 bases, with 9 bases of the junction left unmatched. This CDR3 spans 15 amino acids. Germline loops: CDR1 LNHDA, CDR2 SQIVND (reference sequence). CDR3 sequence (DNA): TGTGCCAGTAGTGCCAGGACAGGGGATTCGCAGCCCCAGCATTTT. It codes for CASSARTGDSQPQHF.

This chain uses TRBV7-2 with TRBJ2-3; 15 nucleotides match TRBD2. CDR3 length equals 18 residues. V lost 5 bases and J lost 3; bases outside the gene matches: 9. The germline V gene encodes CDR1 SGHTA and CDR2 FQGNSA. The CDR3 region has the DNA TGTGCCAGCAGCAGTGGACTAGCGGGAGGGCCAGGTACAGATACGCAGTATTTT. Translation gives CASSSGLAGGPGTDTQYF.

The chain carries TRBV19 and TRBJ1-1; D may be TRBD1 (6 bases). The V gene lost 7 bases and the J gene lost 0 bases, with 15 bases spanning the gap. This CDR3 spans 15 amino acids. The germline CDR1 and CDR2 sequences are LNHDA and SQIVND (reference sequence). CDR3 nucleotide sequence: TGTGCCAGTAAGGGTGGGGGCATCATGAACACTGAAGCTTTCTTT. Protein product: CASKGGGIMNTEAFF.

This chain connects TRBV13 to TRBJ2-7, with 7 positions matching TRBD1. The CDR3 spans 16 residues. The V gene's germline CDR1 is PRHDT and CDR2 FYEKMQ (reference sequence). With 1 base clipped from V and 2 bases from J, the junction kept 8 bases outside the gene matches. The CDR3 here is CASSLAHRQGPYEQYF. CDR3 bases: TGTGCCAGCAGCTTAGCCCACAGACAGGGTCCCTACGAGCAGTACTTC.

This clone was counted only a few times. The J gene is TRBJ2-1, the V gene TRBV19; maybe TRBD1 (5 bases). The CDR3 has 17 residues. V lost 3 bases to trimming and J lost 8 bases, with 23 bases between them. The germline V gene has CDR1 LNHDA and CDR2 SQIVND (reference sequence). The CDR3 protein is CASSMGDRSYSQYEQFF. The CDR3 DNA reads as TGTGCCAGTAGTATGGGTGACAGATCCTACAGTCAATATGAGCAGTTCTTC.

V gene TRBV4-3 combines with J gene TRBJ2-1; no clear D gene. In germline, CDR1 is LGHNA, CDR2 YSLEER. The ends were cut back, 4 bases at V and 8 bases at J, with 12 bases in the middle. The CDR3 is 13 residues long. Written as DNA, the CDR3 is TGCGCCAGCAGCCCCTCCGGAGACGATGAGCAGTTCTTC. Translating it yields CASSPSGDDEQFF.

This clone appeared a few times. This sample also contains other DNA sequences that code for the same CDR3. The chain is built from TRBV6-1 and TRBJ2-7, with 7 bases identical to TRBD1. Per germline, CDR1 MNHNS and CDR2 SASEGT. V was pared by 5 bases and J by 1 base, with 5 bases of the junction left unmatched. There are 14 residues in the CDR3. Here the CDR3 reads CASSNRDRSYEQYF. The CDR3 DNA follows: TGTGCCAGCAGTAACCGGGACAGATCCTACGAGCAGTACTTC.

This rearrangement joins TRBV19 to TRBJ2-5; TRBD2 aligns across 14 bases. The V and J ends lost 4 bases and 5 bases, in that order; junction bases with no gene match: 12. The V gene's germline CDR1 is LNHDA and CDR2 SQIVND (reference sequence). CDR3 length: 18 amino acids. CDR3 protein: CASSTGTSGREGVETQYF. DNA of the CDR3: TGTGCCAGTAGTACTGGGACTAGCGGGAGAGAGGGAGTGGAGACCCAGTACTTC.

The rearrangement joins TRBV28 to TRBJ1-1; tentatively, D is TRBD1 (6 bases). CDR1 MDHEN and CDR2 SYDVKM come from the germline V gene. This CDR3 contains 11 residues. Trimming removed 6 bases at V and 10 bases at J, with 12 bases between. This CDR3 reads CASSPARGAFF. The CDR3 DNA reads TGTGCCAGCAGCCCGGCCAGGGGAGCTTTCTTT.

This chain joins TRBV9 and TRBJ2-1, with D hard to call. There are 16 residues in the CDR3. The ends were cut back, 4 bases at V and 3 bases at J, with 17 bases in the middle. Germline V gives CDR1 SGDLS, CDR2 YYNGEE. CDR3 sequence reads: CASSQNPAEFYNEQFF. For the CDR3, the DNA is TGTGCCAGCAGCCAGAACCCCGCGGAGTTCTACAATGAGCAGTTCTTC.

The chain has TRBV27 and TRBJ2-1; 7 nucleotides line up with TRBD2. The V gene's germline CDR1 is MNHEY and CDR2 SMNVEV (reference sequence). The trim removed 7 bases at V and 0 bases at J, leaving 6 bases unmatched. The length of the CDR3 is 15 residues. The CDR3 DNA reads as TGTGCCAGCACCAATACTAGCGACTCCTACAATGAGCAGTTCTTC. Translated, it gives CASTNTSDSYNEQFF.

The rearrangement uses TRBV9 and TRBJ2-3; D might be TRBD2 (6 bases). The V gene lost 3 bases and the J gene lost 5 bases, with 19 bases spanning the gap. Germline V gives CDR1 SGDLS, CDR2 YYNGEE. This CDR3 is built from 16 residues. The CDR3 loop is CASSAGSPGEKDTQYF. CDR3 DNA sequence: TGTGCCAGCAGCGCCGGAAGTCCGGGAGAAAAAGATACGCAGTATTTT.

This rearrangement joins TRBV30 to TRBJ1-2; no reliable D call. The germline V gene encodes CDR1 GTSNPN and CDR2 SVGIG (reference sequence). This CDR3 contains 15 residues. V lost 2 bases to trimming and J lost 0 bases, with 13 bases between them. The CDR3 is CAWSKGRKANYGYTF. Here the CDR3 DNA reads TGTGCCTGGAGTAAAGGGAGGAAGGCTAACTATGGCTACACCTTC. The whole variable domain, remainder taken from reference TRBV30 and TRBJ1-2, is SQTIHQWPATLVQPVGSPLSLECTVEGTSNPNLYWYRQAAGRGLQLLFYSVGIGQISSEVPQNLSASRPQDRQFILSSKKLLLSDSGFYLCAWSKGRKANYGYTFGSGTRLTVV.

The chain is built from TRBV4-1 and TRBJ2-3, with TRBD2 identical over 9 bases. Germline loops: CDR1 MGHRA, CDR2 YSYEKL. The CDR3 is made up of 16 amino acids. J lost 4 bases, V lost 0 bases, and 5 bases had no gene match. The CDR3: CASSQEGGGGADTQYF. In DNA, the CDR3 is TGCGCCAGCAGCCAAGAAGGCGGGGGGGGTGCAGATACGCAGTATTTT.

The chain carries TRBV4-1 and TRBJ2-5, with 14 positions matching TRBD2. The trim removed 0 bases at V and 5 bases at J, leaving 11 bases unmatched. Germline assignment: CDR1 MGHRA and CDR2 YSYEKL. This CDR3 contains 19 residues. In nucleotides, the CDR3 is TGCGCCAGCAGCCAAGATCGGAGGACTAGCGGGGGGCGCGGGGAGACCCAGTACTTC. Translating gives CASSQDRRTSGGRGETQYF.

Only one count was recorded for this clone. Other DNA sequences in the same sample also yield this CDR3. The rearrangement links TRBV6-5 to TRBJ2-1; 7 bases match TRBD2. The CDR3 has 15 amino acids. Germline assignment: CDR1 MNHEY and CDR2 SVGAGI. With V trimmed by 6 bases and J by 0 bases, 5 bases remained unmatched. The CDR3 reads CASSPSGSSYNEQFF. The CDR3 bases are TGTGCCAGCAGCCCTAGCGGAAGCTCCTACAATGAGCAGTTCTTC.

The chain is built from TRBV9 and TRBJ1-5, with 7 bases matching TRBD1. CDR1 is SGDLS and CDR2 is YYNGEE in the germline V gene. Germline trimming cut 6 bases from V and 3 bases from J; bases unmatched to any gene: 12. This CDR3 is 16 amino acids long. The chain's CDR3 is CASIGVFQGDNQPQHF. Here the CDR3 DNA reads TGTGCCAGCATTGGAGTTTTCCAGGGGGACAATCAGCCCCAGCATTTT.

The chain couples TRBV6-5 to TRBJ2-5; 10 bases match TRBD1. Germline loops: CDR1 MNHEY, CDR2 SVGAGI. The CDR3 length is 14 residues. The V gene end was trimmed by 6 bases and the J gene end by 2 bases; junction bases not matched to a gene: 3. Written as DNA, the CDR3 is TGTGCCAGCAGCGGACAGGGGGGGCAAGAGACCCAGTACTTC. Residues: CASSGQGGQETQYF.

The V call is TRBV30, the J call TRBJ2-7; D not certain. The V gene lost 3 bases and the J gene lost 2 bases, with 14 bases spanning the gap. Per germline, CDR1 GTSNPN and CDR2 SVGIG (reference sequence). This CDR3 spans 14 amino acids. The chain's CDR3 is CAWSYATITYEQYF. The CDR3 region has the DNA TGTGCCTGGAGCTATGCGACAATTACCTACGAGCAGTACTTC.

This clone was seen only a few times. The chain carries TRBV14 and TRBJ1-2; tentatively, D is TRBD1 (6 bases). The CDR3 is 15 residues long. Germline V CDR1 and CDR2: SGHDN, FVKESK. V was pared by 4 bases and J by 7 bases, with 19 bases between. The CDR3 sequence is CASSPQGHPPSGYTF. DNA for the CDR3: TGTGCCAGCAGCCCACAGGGACACCCTCCTTCTGGCTACACCTTC.